These 15 T cell receptor beta chains were all obtained from the same sample, sequenced in a study of early T cells in non-severe SARS-CoV-2 infection. TCRdb redid the calling of the 5' RACE reads with MiXCR, one entry per CDR3 protein. Of about 22,000 distinct CDR3 sequences in the sample, about 3.7% are singletons; the top ten hold 4.5% to 6%. The sequenced sample was whole blood. These receptors were taken from an adult who was a healthcare worker with PCR-confirmed SARS-CoV-2 infection or an uninfected control (not recorded which).

This clonotype was recorded a few times. The chain uses TRBV12-3 or TRBV12-4 and TRBJ2-5, with D perhaps being TRBD1 or TRBD2 (6 bases each). The V end lost 5 bases, the J end lost 2 bases, and 21 bases lay between the germline ends. The CDR3 spans 17 residues. The CDR3 loop is CASSDSWLQGGQETQYF. The CDR3 DNA is TGTGCCAGCAGTGACTCATGGCTACAGGGAGGACAAGAGACCCAGTACTTC.

In its sample, this clonotype was seen many times. The chain links TRBV11-2 to TRBJ1-4, with a weak D call TRBD1 (5 bases). This CDR3 comprises 15 residues. V was pared by 6 bases and J by 7 bases, with 18 bases between. The germline CDR1 and CDR2 sequences are SGHAT and FQNNGV. In DNA form, the CDR3 reads TGTGCCAGCAGTTCCCGTTTGGGGGGGAGTGAAAAACTGTTTTTT. This encodes CASSSRLGGSEKLFF.

This clonotype was detected ten times or more. CDR3: CASGLTGAQYF. The CDR3 nucleotides read TGTGCTAGTGGTCTTACAGGGGCCCAGTACTTC. The rearrangement joins TRBV12-5 to TRBJ2-5, with TRBD1 matching over 7 bases. V lost 5 bases to trimming and J lost 9 bases; unmatched junction nucleotides: 3. Germline CDR1 LGHNT, CDR2 FRNRAP. The CDR3 covers 11 residues.

This clonotype was detected ten times or more. This chain connects TRBV19 to TRBJ2-7; 10 nucleotides match TRBD1. In germline, CDR1 is LNHDA, CDR2 SQIVND (reference sequence). V lost 6 bases to trimming and J lost 3 bases; unmatched junction nucleotides: 5. There are 14 residues in the CDR3. The CDR3: CASSSTGGGYEQYF. The CDR3 DNA is TGTGCCAGTAGCTCGACAGGGGGCGGCTACGAGCAGTACTTC.

This clonotype was detected ten times or more. The rearrangement links TRBV7-6 to TRBJ2-5; D gene ambiguous. Germline CDR1 and CDR2: SGHVS and FNYEAQ. This CDR3 comprises 15 residues. V lost 4 bases and J 2 bases, leaving 14 bases between the germline ends. In DNA form, the CDR3 reads TGTGCCAGCAGCTCACTGGGCCCGAGACAAGAGACCCAGTACTTC. It codes for CASSSLGPRQETQYF. The full variable domain, rest sourced from reference TRBV7-6 and TRBJ2-5, is GAGVSQSPRYKVTKRGQDVALRCDPISGHVSLYWYRQALGQGPEFLTYFNYEAQQDKSGLPNDRFSAERPEGSISTLTIQRTEQRDSAMYRCASSSLGPRQETQYFGPGTRLLVL.

This clonotype was recorded a few times. The gene calls are TRBV6-2 or TRBV6-3 and TRBJ1-1; D is unresolved. The CDR3 totals 14 residues. Germline V gives CDR1 MNHEY, CDR2 SVGEGT. Trimming cost V 1 base and J 0 bases, with 6 bases left between them. In nucleotides, the CDR3 is TGTGCCAGCAGTTACTTGTCCCTGAACACTGAAGCTTTCTTT. It specifies CASSYLSLNTEAFF.

This clonotype has a count of ten or more. This rearrangement joins TRBV19 to TRBJ1-2; the D is unclear. Trimming cost V 5 bases and J 3 bases, with 16 bases left between them. The CDR3 extends over 15 amino acids. The germline CDR1 and CDR2 sequences are LNHDA and SQIVND (reference sequence). CDR3 nucleotide sequence: TGTGCCAGTAGTGTGTTAACCCCCGGGGACTATGGCTACACCTTC. It encodes CASSVLTPGDYGYTF.

This clonotype came up many times. V usage is TRBV20-1 and J usage is TRBJ1-5; unclear D gene. The CDR3 covers 12 residues. Germline V lookup: CDR1 DFQATT, CDR2 SNEGSKA (reference sequence). V was shortened by 0 bases and J by 1 base, with 1 base between the two germline ends. The CDR3 coding sequence is TGCAGTGCTAGAGACAGCAATCAGCCCCAGCATTTT. Amino acid sequence: CSARDSNQPQHF.

Ten or more counts support this clonotype. The genes are TRBV10-1 and TRBJ2-7; the match to TRBD1 covers 8 bases. Germline-derived CDR1 and CDR2 are WNHNN and SYGVQD (reference sequence). The CDR3 is made up of 14 amino acids. The J segment lost 2 bases and the V segment lost 6 bases, leaving 6 bases of the junction unmatched. DNA of the CDR3: TGCGCCAGCAGCCGGGACAGGTTTCCCTACGAGCAGTACTTC. Translated: CASSRDRFPYEQYF.

Many counts were recorded for this clonotype. The rearrangement links TRBV27 to TRBJ2-1, with D maybe TRBD2 (6 bases). From germline, CDR1 is MNHEY and CDR2 SMNVEV (reference sequence). The CDR3 is made up of 15 amino acids. The germline V and J ends were trimmed by 6 bases and 0 bases, with 12 bases remaining between them. CDR3 nucleotides: TGTGCCAGCAGCTCCGGGAGAAGCTCCTACAATGAGCAGTTCTTC. It encodes CASSSGRSSYNEQFF.

The genes are TRBV28 and TRBJ1-4; TRBD1 matches at 9 bases. The germline gives CDR1 MDHEN, CDR2 SYDVKM. V dropped 7 bases and J dropped 0; count of bases not matched to a gene: 9. This CDR3 spans 17 amino acids. CDR3 sequence: CASTSRDRVTTNEKLFF. CDR3 DNA: TGTGCCAGCACTTCCCGGGACAGGGTGACAACTAATGAAAAACTGTTTTTT.

In this sample, this clonotype turned up many times. CDR3 in DNA: TGTGCCAGCAGTCCCCAAGGGGGCGGGAATTCACCCCTCCACTTT. Its translation: CASSPQGGGNSPLHF. This rearrangement joins TRBV27 to TRBJ1-6, with TRBD1 matching over 7 bases. V shed 5 bases, J shed 7 bases, and the junction held 8 bases outside the gene matches. CDR1 MNHEY and CDR2 SMNVEV come from the germline V gene (reference sequence). CDR3 length: 15 residues.

This clonotype was detected ten times or more. The V call is TRBV5-1, the J call TRBJ2-3; TRBD2 aligns across 10 bases. This CDR3 region has 13 residues. CDR1 SGHRS and CDR2 YFSETQ come from the germline V gene. V was pared by 7 bases and J by 4 bases, with 3 bases of the junction left unmatched. The CDR3, as DNA: TGCGCCAGCCGAGCGGGGGGGCCAGATACGCAGTATTTT. Encoded protein: CASRAGGPDTQYF.

Details on this clonotype: This clone may be a read error of a much larger clone one base away. The chain is built from TRBV18 and TRBJ1-6; D remains unclear. Germline lookup yields CDR1 KGHSH and CDR2 LQKENI. This CDR3 is built from 16 residues. CDR3 in DNA: TGTGCCAGCTCACGGGCGGCGGCCACTGGGAATTCACCCCCCCACTTT. Protein sequence: CASSRAAATGNSPPHF.

There are many counts of this clonotype. The chain uses TRBV7-9 and TRBJ2-2; TRBD1 matches at 11 bases. The V gene's germline CDR1 is SEHNR and CDR2 FQNEAQ (reference sequence). This CDR3 spans 16 amino acids. V was pared by 5 bases and J by 10 bases, with 12 bases of the junction left unmatched. CDR3 nucleotides: TGTGCCAGCAGCACAGGACAGGGGGCGGACACCAAGGAGCTGTTTTTT. This sequence encodes CASSTGQGADTKELFF.